This passage covers 21 T cell receptor beta chains from one sample sequenced in a study of T cell repertoires in cytomegalovirus infection. TCRdb called the reads again in MiXCR, with one record for every CDR3 protein. The sample comprises approximately 200,000 distinct CDR3 sequences, roughly 23% of which are singletons, and about 18% rests with the top ten. The sequencing sample was made of CD8+ T cells from PBMCs. The receptors here all came from a human donor in good health (CMV status not recorded). Some clones in this sample may be carry-over from other donors' samples.

This clonotype has just a few counts. The chain uses TRBV6-5 and TRBJ2-5; TRBD1 might be the D (6 bases). The CDR3 length is 15 residues. Trimming cost V 2 bases and J 4 bases, with 14 bases left between them. The germline V gene has CDR1 MNHEY and CDR2 SVGAGI. CDR3 sequence: CASSYTSGDRETQYF. In DNA, the CDR3 is TGTGCCAGCAGTTACACTTCAGGGGATCGAGAGACCCAGTACTTC.

This clonotype has a count of ten or more. The chain carries TRBV11-3 and TRBJ2-2; D gene uncertain. The CDR3 covers 13 residues. Germline CDR1 and CDR2: SGHNT and YENEEA. V gave up 1 base and J gave up 7 bases, with 7 bases separating them. This chain's CDR3 is CASSLAASGELFF. For the CDR3, the DNA is TGTGCCAGCAGCTTAGCGGCAAGCGGGGAGCTGTTTTTT.

This rearrangement joins TRBV28 to TRBJ1-2; weak D call: TRBD1 (6 bases). Germline V gene data show CDR1 as MDHEN and CDR2 as SYDVKM. CDR3 length: 16 amino acids. Trimming removed 5 bases at V and 3 bases at J, with 19 bases between. The CDR3 DNA follows: TGTGCCAGCAGTACCAACCCTCGACAGGAGGACTATGGCTACACCTTC. Protein sequence: CASSTNPRQEDYGYTF.

In this sample, this clonotype turned up many times. The V gene is TRBV7-6, the J gene TRBJ2-5; 12 positions agree with TRBD2. V was pared by 5 bases and J by 0 bases, with 4 bases of the junction left unmatched. Germline V lookup: CDR1 SGHVS, CDR2 FNYEAQ. The CDR3 runs to 16 residues. This chain's CDR3 is CASSTRTSGNQETQYF. The CDR3, as DNA: TGTGCCAGCAGCACTCGGACTAGCGGGAACCAAGAGACCCAGTACTTC.

This clonotype has at least ten counts. J is TRBJ2-4 and V is TRBV7-9; 7 bases match TRBD1. V lost 11 bases, J lost 0 bases, and 7 bases stayed unmatched. Germline assignment: CDR1 SEHNR and CDR2 FQNEAQ (reference sequence). The CDR3 runs 14 residues. CDR3 sequence (DNA): TGTGCCGGGATACAGGGGATAGCCAAAAACATTCAGTACTTC. Translation: CAGIQGIAKNIQYF.

This clonotype was found once. The V call is TRBV20-1, the J call TRBJ1-2; 7 positions agree with TRBD1. The length of the CDR3 is 14 residues. Germline V gene sequence: CDR1 DFQATT, CDR2 SNEGSKA (reference sequence). CDR3 coding DNA: TGCAGCGTTAGAAAAGGGACAGAGCTCTATGGCTACACCTTC. This gives the protein CSVRKGTELYGYTF.

Details on this clonotype: A much bigger clone sits one base away, suggesting this may be a read error. This rearrangement joins TRBV12-3 or TRBV12-4 to TRBJ1-4; D is ambiguous. The V gene lost 6 bases and the J gene lost 5 bases, with 16 bases spanning the gap. This CDR3 comprises 15 residues. CDR3 protein: CASRRTVCGNEKLFF. Written as DNA, the CDR3 is TGTGCCAGCAGGCGGACGGTTTGTGGGAATGAAAAACTGTTTTTT.

This clonotype has ten or more counts. The chain recombines TRBV7-9 with TRBJ2-1; D is uncertain. The CDR3 runs 14 residues. V lost 0 bases, J lost 5 bases, and 8 bases lay in between. Germline V CDR1 and CDR2: SEHNR, FQNEAQ (reference sequence). Written as DNA, the CDR3 is TGTGCCAGCAGCTTAGCGTGGCTGAACAATGAGCAGTTCTTC. Encoded protein: CASSLAWLNNEQFF.

This chain joins TRBV19 and TRBJ2-1; D gene uncertain. CDR3 length: 12 amino acids. Germline values: CDR1 LNHDA, CDR2 SQIVND (reference sequence). The ends were cut back, 7 bases at V and 6 bases at J, with 10 bases in the middle. The CDR3 here is CASKTQSNEQFF. CDR3 in DNA: TGTGCCAGTAAGACACAGAGCAATGAGCAGTTCTTC.

The sample holds many counts of this clonotype. This sequence joins TRBV2 and TRBJ1-2; D gene unclear. V lost 6 bases and J 4 bases, leaving 3 bases between the germline ends. There are 10 residues in the CDR3. CDR1 and CDR2 (germline): SNHLY, FYNNEI. The CDR3 region is CASRGYGYTF. CDR3 coding DNA: TGTGCCAGCAGGGGCTATGGCTACACCTTC.

This clonotype appeared many times. The chain joins TRBV28 to TRBJ2-7; 13 bases are shared with TRBD2. The junction had 10 bases not matched to a gene; V was cut back by 8 bases and J by 3 bases. In germline, CDR1 is MDHEN, CDR2 SYDVKM. This CDR3 comprises 16 residues. CDR3 residues: CASAGLAGLLIYEQYF. The CDR3, as DNA: TGTGCCAGCGCGGGACTAGCGGGGCTTTTGATCTACGAGCAGTACTTC.

This clonotype has only a few counts. This CDR3 is CASSPQGGGVAWEQFF. As DNA, the CDR3 is TGTGCCAGCAGCCCACAGGGGGGGGGTGTTGCATGGGAGCAGTTCTTC. The V call is TRBV7-9, the J call TRBJ2-1, with a tentative D call TRBD1 (8 bases). Between the trimmed V and J ends, which lost 5 bases and 10 bases, there was a span of 24 bases. This CDR3 contains 16 residues. The germline V gene encodes CDR1 SEHNR and CDR2 FQNEAQ (reference sequence).

The CDR3 coding sequence is TGCAGCGCCCGTGGAGGGGGCAAATACGAGCAGTACTTC. Translation gives CSARGGGKYEQYF. V is TRBV29-1 and J is TRBJ2-7; the D gene is possibly TRBD1 (7 bases). V lost 7 bases to trimming and J lost 4 bases, with 17 bases between them. Germline V gene sequence: CDR1 SQVTM, CDR2 ANQGSEA. The CDR3 runs 13 residues.

This clonotype was counted many times. This chain uses TRBV7-9 with TRBJ1-1; a possible D gene is TRBD1 (6 bases). The CDR3 totals 16 residues. V was cut by 5 bases and J by 8 bases, with 24 bases left in between. Per germline, CDR1 SEHNR and CDR2 FQNEAQ (reference sequence). This chain's CDR3 is CASSQQDSTGSLEAFF. The CDR3 region has the DNA TGTGCCAGCAGCCAACAGGATTCCACAGGGTCACTCGAAGCTTTCTTT. The variable domain in full, with the rest retrieved from reference TRBV7-9 and TRBJ1-1, is DTGVSQNPRHKITKRGQNVTFRCDPISEHNRLYWYRQTLGQGPEFLTYFQNEAQLEKSRLLSDRFSAERPKGSFSTLEIQRTEQGDSAMYLCASSQQDSTGSLEAFFGQGTRLTVV.

Many counts were recorded for this clonotype. This rearrangement joins TRBV28 to TRBJ1-4; perhaps TRBD1 as D (6 bases). This CDR3 comprises 14 residues. Germline lookup yields CDR1 MDHEN and CDR2 SYDVKM. The V end lost 8 bases, the J end lost 0 bases, and 10 bases lay between the germline ends. Written as DNA, the CDR3 is TGTGCCAGCTCCGACAGGACAACTAATGAAAAACTGTTTTTT. Its translation: CASSDRTTNEKLFF.

This clonotype was detected many times. The chain links TRBV7-9 to TRBJ2-1; 9 bases map to TRBD2. The junction had 4 bases not matched to a gene; V was cut back by 0 bases and J by 7 bases. Germline V CDR1 and CDR2: SEHNR, FQNEAQ (reference sequence). The CDR3 is 15 residues long. CDR3 protein: CASSLAAGGLNEQFF. The CDR3 nucleotides are TGTGCCAGCAGCTTAGCGGCGGGGGGGCTGAATGAGCAGTTCTTC.

This rearrangement joins TRBV6-5 to TRBJ2-2; TRBD2 aligns across 8 bases. Trimming removed 8 bases from V and 1 base from J; junction bases left unmatched: 3. The CDR3 length is 14 residues. Germline CDR1 MNHEY, CDR2 SVGAGI. For the CDR3, the DNA is TGTGCCAGCCCGGGGGGGGGGAACACCGGGGAGCTGTTTTTT. Translating it yields CASPGGGNTGELFF.

This clonotype was seen only a few times. CDR3 amino acids: CSARDPGLIYYGYTF. In DNA form, the CDR3 reads TGCAGTGCTAGAGATCCAGGGTTGATTTACTATGGCTACACCTTC. The chain couples TRBV20-1 to TRBJ1-2, with a possible D match to TRBD1 (5 bases). The V end lost 0 bases, the J end lost 3 bases, and 14 bases lay between the germline ends. The germline gives CDR1 DFQATT, CDR2 SNEGSKA (reference sequence). CDR3 length equals 15 residues.

This clonotype was seen more than once but under ten times. CDR3 amino acids: CASSPGSAGEETQYF. The CDR3 region has the DNA TGTGCCAGCAGCCCGGGGAGCGCGGGGGAAGAGACCCAGTACTTC. The V gene is TRBV7-9, the J gene TRBJ2-5, with TRBD2 identical over 7 bases. The germline V gene encodes CDR1 SEHNR and CDR2 FQNEAQ (reference sequence). The CDR3 consists of 15 residues. Trimming removed 5 bases from V and 3 bases from J; junction bases left unmatched: 9.

The rearrangement uses TRBV12-3 or TRBV12-4 and TRBJ2-7; 9 positions match TRBD1. There are 15 residues in the CDR3. The V segment lost 4 bases and the J segment 0 bases; nucleotides outside the gene matches: 4. CDR3 coding DNA: TGTGCCAGCAGTTGGGGGACAGGGAGCTCCTACGAGCAGTACTTC. Residues: CASSWGTGSSYEQYF.

This clonotype was detected a few times. The chain uses TRBV5-1 and TRBJ2-2, with 11 bases that match TRBD2. Trimming at V came to 4 bases and at J to 4 bases, leaving 3 bases not matched to a gene. The CDR3 has 15 amino acids. Germline V gene data show CDR1 as SGHRS and CDR2 as YFSETQ. The CDR3 region is CASSILAGGTGELFF. For the CDR3, the DNA is TGCGCCAGCAGCATCCTAGCGGGAGGCACCGGGGAGCTGTTTTTT. The full variable domain, completed using reference TRBV5-1 and TRBJ2-2, is KAGVTQTPRYLIKTRGQQVTLSCSPISGHRSVSWYQQTPGQGLQFLFEYFSETQRNKGNFPGRFSGRQFSNSRSEMNVSTLELGDSALYLCASSILAGGTGELFFGEGSRLTVL.